Described below is a single T cell receptor (beta chain) sequence and its context. The source of the sample is a study of identifying expanded T cells in peripheral blood. Only in-frame clones appear in the TCRdb table, and some are missing; sequencing was by immunoSEQ multiplex PCR. This sample yields about 100,000 clones, of which roughly 89% are seen a single time; about a sixth belongs to the top ten. Germline lookup yields CDR1 SEHNR and CDR2 FQNEAQ (reference sequence). The length of the CDR3 is 14 residues. Trimming left V 3 bases short and J 4 bases short, with 9 bases between. This rearrangement joins TRBV7-9 to TRBJ1-4, with D possibly being TRBD1 (5 bases). Source material: blood. The TCR was taken from a person aged 18-69 years in good health. DNA for the CDR3: TGTGCCAGCAGCTTCCTGGGGGATAATGAAAAACTGTTTTTT. Residues: CASSFLGDNEKLFF.